This T cell receptor (beta chain) emerged from a study of spatial heterogeneity in lung cancer (dated by TCRdb to the late 2010s). As for the study more broadly: Beta-chain transcripts were consistently detected in greater numbers than alpha-chain transcripts, which likely reflected higher beta-chain transcript abundance. In tumor regions, TCR transcript counts showed a strong correlation with a T cell transcriptional module score from matched bulk RNA-seq. In the raw uncorrected reads, each unique combination of TCR and UMI appeared on average more than ten times. TCR alpha and beta repertoires were quantitatively compared across multiple tumor regions, matched nontumor lung and blood in non-small cell lung cancer. The study linked features of the TCR repertoire to counts of nonsynonymous mutations, which were determined by whole-exome sequencing of tumor tissue. Both alpha and beta chains were TCR-sequenced in samples taken at surgery, namely 220 tumor regions, under 80 matched nontumor lung samples and 50 to 60 PBMC samples.

The time point label here, explained by the study, means: sample taken at primary tumor resection. The donors were fewer than 90 patients from the lung TRACERx cohort who had early-stage, untreated non-small cell lung cancer. For TCR sequencing, whole RNA was extracted from tumor and nontumor lung tissue, or from cryopreserved PBMC samples, and no cell sorting was done. A patient was chosen for TCR sequencing only when enough RNA was available from at least two tumor regions. Tumor and adjacent nontumor lung specimens were reviewed by a lung pathologist before selection. By its share of the sample, this clonotype is medium-sized (0.01 to 0.1%). Its antigen remains unidentified. Base qualities are not at hand, and no much larger clone is one base apart. General study outcomes and caveats: Counts of ubiquitous and regional expanded TCRs correlated with counts of ubiquitous and regional nonsynonymous mutations, respectively. Additional single-cell paired TCR alpha and beta sequencing was considered necessary to confirm, at a functional level, the hypothesis that regional TCRs recognize regional mutations. The number of expanded intratumoral alpha and beta TCRs correlated with the tumor nonsynonymous mutation count. TCR-seq was estimated to cover only around 7.2% of tumor T cells for alpha chains and approximately 12% for beta chains.

The library relied on 5' RACE. The run used a NextSeq 500. In the TCR library protocol, a unique molecular identifier was attached to each TCR cDNA molecule so that PCR and sequencing errors could be corrected. The authors processed their data as follows. TCR identification, UMI-based error correction and CDR3 extraction were all carried out with Decombinator tools. Expanded TCRs were defined as those above a frequency of 2 per 1,000, corresponding to the top 1% of the tumor frequency distribution. Expanded tumor TCRs were classed as regional if statistically deemed absent (corrected P<0.05) from at least one tumor region, otherwise ubiquitous. Renyi diversity was computed with the R vegan package after each repertoire had been subsampled 100 times to 5,000 TCRs. To build CDR3 similarity networks, amino acid triplet string-kernel similarity was used, and CDR3s were connected when their pairwise similarity was above 0.82. TCRdb reprocessed the public reads (quality trimming at Q25 with fastp, clone calling with MiXCR) and kept in-frame beta chains. Under each unique CDR3 protein, matching rows form one entry showing the most common genes and DNA. The V and J calls reflect TCRdb's pipeline rather than the authors' work. Here the sample has roughly 760 distinct CDR3 sequences; 14% to 15% occur a single time. Around a fifth of the sample is in the top ten clones.

Deletion took 2 bases off V and 9 bases off J, with a span of 14 bases between the germline ends. From its cysteine to its phenylalanine, the CDR3 spans 15 amino acids. Just the 45-base CDR3 DNA is kept, in frame starting at base 1. CDR1 and CDR2 are drawn from the germline V gene: SNHLY, FYNNEI. The sequences come from lung tumor tissue, collected at surgery. The TCR comes from a male donor with early-stage non-small cell lung cancer. The V and J segments used are TRBV2 and TRBJ1-6; TRBD1 is a weak D gene call, 6 bases matching. The DNA sequence is as follows: TGTGCCAGCAGTGAAAGACCAGGGGTTCGTTCACCCCTCCACTTT. This encodes CASSERPGVRSPLHF.